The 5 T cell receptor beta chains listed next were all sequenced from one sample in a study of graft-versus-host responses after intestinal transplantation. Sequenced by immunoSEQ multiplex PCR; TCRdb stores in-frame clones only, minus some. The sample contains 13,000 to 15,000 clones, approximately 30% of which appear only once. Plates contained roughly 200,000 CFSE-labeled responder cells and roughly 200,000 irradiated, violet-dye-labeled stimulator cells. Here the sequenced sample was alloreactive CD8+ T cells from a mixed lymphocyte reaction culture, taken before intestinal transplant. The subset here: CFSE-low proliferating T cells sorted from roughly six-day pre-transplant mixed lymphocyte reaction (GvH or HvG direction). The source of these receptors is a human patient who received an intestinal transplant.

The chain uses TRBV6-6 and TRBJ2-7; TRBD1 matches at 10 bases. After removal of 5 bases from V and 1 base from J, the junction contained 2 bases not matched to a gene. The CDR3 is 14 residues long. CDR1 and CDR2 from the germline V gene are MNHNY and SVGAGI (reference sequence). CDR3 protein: CASSAGQGSYEQYF. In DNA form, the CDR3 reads TGTGCCAGCAGTGCGGGACAGGGGTCCTACGAGCAGTACTTC.

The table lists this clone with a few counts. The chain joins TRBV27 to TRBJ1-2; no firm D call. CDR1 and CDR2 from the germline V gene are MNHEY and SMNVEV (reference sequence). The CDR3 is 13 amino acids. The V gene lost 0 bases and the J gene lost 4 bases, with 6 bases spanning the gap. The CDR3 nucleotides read TGTGCCAGCAGTTTATCGATCGGCTATGGCTACACCTTC. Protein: CASSLSIGYGYTF.

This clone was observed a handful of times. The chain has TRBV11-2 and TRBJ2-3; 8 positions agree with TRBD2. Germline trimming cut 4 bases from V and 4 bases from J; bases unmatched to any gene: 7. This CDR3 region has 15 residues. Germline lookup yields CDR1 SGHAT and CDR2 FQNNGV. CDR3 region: CASSSPAGVADTQYF. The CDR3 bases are TGTGCCAGCAGCTCCCCAGCGGGGGTGGCAGATACGCAGTATTTT.

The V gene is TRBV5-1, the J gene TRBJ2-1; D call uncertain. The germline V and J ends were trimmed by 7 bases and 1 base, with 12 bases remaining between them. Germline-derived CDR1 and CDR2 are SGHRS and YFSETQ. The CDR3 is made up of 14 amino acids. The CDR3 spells CASRGDGSYNEQFF. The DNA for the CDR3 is TGCGCCAGCCGCGGTGACGGGTCCTACAATGAGCAGTTCTTC.

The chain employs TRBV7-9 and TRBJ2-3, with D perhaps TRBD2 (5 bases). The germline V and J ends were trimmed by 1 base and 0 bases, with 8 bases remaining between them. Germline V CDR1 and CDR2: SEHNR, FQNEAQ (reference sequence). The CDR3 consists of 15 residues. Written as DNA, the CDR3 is TGTGCCAGCAGCTTAGGAGGGCCCAGCACAGATACGCAGTATTTT. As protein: CASSLGGPSTDTQYF.